A single sample gave rise to the 5 T cell receptor beta chains below, sequenced in a study of cytomegalovirus exposure and HLA in healthy donors. The PCR used 60 Vbeta and 13 Jbeta primers. Sequencing used immunoSEQ multiplex PCR; TCRdb keeps in-frame clones, though not all of them. The sample records 180,000 or so clones, over 60% being singletons. What was sequenced was PBMCs. These receptors were taken from a man aged 18 to 35 in good health and CMV-seronegative.

This clone has only one observation. The gene calls are TRBV6-5 and TRBJ1-5, with a possible D match to TRBD1 (6 bases). Germline CDR1 is MNHEY and CDR2 is SVGAGI. Trimming left V 5 bases short and J 5 bases short, with 10 bases between. This CDR3 is 13 amino acids long. The DNA for the CDR3 is TGTGCCAGCAGTAACTACAGGGATCAGCCCCAGCATTTT. Translating gives CASSNYRDQPQHF.

The J gene is TRBJ1-2, the V gene TRBV6-5; a weak D match, TRBD1 (5 bases). Trimming removed 2 bases at V and 3 bases at J, with 16 bases between. The germline V gene has CDR1 MNHEY and CDR2 SVGAGI. The length of the CDR3 is 16 residues. CDR3 DNA: TGTGCCAGCAGTTACAACCCTCAAGGGGTCGACTATGGCTACACCTTC. This sequence encodes CASSYNPQGVDYGYTF.

This clone was seen just once. V is TRBV9 and J is TRBJ2-2; TRBD2 aligns across 16 bases. From germline, CDR1 is SGDLS and CDR2 YYNGEE. The V segment lost 0 bases and the J segment 4 bases; nucleotides outside the gene matches: 3. The CDR3 has 18 amino acids. The CDR3 nucleotides are TGTGCCAGCAGCGTAGGGGGACTAGCGGGAGGGAGCACCGGGGAGCTGTTTTTT. Encoded protein: CASSVGGLAGGSTGELFF.

The chain combines TRBV28 with TRBJ2-7, with D possibly TRBD2 on 6 matching bases. Germline-derived CDR1 and CDR2 are MDHEN and SYDVKM. V gave up 6 bases and J gave up 6 bases, with 21 bases separating them. CDR3 length equals 15 residues. In DNA form, the CDR3 reads TGTGCCAGCAGCCCCCCAGGAGGGAACGGGGGCGAGCAGTACTTC. Translation: CASSPPGGNGGEQYF.

V and J are TRBV10-3 and TRBJ1-4; 9 bases are shared with TRBD1. CDR3 size: 15 residues. The germline V gene encodes CDR1 ENHRY and CDR2 SYGVKD. The trim removed 6 bases at V and 3 bases at J, leaving 5 bases unmatched. The chain's CDR3 is CAIRRGQGANEKLFF. The CDR3 DNA follows: TGTGCCATCAGGCGGGGACAGGGCGCTAATGAAAAACTGTTTTTT.